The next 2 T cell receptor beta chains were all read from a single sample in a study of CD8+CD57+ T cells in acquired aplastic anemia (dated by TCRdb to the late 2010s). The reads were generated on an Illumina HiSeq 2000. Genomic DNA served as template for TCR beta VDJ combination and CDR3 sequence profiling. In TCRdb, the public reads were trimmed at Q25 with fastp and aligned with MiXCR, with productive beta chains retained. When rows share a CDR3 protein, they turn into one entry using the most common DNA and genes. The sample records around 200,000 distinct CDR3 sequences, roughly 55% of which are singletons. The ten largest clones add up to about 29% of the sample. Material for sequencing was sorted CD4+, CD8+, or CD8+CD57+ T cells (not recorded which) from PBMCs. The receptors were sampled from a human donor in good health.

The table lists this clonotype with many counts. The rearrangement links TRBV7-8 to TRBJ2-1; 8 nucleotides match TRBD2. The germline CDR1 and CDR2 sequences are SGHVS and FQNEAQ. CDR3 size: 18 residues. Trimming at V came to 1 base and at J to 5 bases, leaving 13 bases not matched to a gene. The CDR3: CASSLDGGALRGDNEQFF. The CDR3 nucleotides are TGTGCCAGCAGCTTAGACGGGGGGGCCCTCCGGGGCGACAATGAGCAGTTCTTC.

The CDR3 DNA reads as TGTGCCAGCAGCGTAGTCGAGAATTGGGGACAGACAGATACGCAGTATTTT. This encodes CASSVVENWGQTDTQYF. The gene calls are TRBV9 and TRBJ2-3; 7 bases map to TRBD1. The CDR3 loop spans 17 amino acids. The junction had 10 bases not matched to a gene; V was cut back by 0 bases and J by 3 bases. In germline, CDR1 is SGDLS, CDR2 YYNGEE.